A selection of T cell receptor beta chains follows, all from one sample in a study of response to subunit inactivated influenza vaccine. Each CDR3 protein is one row after TCRdb ran MiXCR on the RT-PCR reads. Among more than 450,000 distinct CDR3 sequences, roughly 8.2% were seen once, and the ten largest hold approximately 12%. The material was PBMCs from blood, obtained roughly 24 months after vaccination. These receptors were collected from a man between 50 and 75 years old who received an inactivated influenza vaccine. CDR3s include the opening cysteine and the closing phenylalanine or tryptophan. The order of the fields is J gene, V gene, CDR3 protein.

TRBJ1-2,TRBV20-1,CSAVDMSVYGYTF
TRBJ2-2,TRBV6-2/TRBV6-3,CASSYWRGNTGELFF
TRBJ2-4,TRBV15,CATSSNPGTAKNIQYF
TRBJ1-2,TRBV7-2,CASSLEQTFGYSF
TRBJ2-7,TRBV28,CASRTQQSREQYF
TRBJ2-5,TRBV11-2,CASSLEAGLAGETQYF
TRBJ2-7,TRBV10-3,CAISGTGGGSLGQYF
TRBJ2-3,TRBV5-4,CASSLEGTGITTDTQYF
TRBJ2-7,TRBV3-1,CASSPGTRGWRRDYEQYF
TRBJ2-3,TRBV20-1,CSARVLPASGLTDTQYF
TRBJ2-2,TRBV5-1,CASSTGPPNTGELFF
TRBJ2-1,TRBV7-8,CASSTGQAEQFF
TRBJ2-5,TRBV15,CATSREDREQETQYF
TRBJ2-5,TRBV24-1,CATSDPDGLQETQYF
TRBJ2-7,TRBV7-2,CASSLRLAGGHEQYF
TRBJ1-6,TRBV21-1,CASSRGPISPLHF
TRBJ2-4,TRBV5-1,CASSLQGAGKNIQYF
TRBJ2-2,TRBV7-9,CASSLLPAGSGELFF
TRBJ1-3,TRBV20-1,CPNVTAGNTIYF
TRBJ2-6,TRBV12-3/TRBV12-4,CASSFGGFSSGANVLTF
TRBJ2-3,TRBV9,CASSFTHATDTQYF
TRBJ2-1,TRBV7-8,CASSLILGTSGSSYNEQFF
TRBJ1-2,TRBV5-5,CASSFRQYSFGYTF
TRBJ2-1,TRBV20-1,CSASEGAGGLNEQFF
TRBJ2-3,TRBV3-1,CASSQLDRGSQIDQYF
TRBJ2-5,TRBV12-3/TRBV12-4,CASSFGRGVWETQYF
TRBJ2-2,TRBV5-1,CASSSGTATGELFF
TRBJ1-5,TRBV5-1,CASSLETGPNQPQHF
TRBJ2-2,TRBV5-5,CASSLGSGAAGELFF
TRBJ2-3,TRBV7-3,CASSLLPGGSTDTQYF
TRBJ1-4,TRBV7-6,CASSGTATNEKLFF
TRBJ2-1,TRBV7-9,CASSRQGAVFNEQFF
TRBJ2-3,TRBV7-3,CASCLTRSGTSRTDTQYF
TRBJ1-1,TRBV5-1,CASSSPGKDTEAFF
TRBJ2-1,TRBV7-2,CASSVSGGDYNEQFF
TRBJ1-4,TRBV3-1,CASSATGATNEKLFF
TRBJ2-2,TRBV6-5,CASRSSGGIELFF
TRBJ1-2,TRBV18,CASSPDSTWYGYTF
TRBJ2-2,TRBV12-3/TRBV12-4,CASSFLGPNTGELFF
TRBJ2-1,TRBV12-3/TRBV12-4,CASSLGRYYNEQFF
TRBJ2-6,TRBV6-4,CASSESVWLSGANVLTF
TRBJ1-2,TRBV6-1,CASSESRDGYTF
TRBJ1-5,TRBV7-2,CASSLATAPNQPQHF
TRBJ1-2,TRBV4-3,CASSQVAAQGADYGYTF
TRBJ2-7,TRBV30,CAWSVGGTYYEQYF
TRBJ2-1,TRBV12-3/TRBV12-4,CASSFGPHLRNEQFF
TRBJ1-2,TRBV28,CASSFGQGAVGGGYTF